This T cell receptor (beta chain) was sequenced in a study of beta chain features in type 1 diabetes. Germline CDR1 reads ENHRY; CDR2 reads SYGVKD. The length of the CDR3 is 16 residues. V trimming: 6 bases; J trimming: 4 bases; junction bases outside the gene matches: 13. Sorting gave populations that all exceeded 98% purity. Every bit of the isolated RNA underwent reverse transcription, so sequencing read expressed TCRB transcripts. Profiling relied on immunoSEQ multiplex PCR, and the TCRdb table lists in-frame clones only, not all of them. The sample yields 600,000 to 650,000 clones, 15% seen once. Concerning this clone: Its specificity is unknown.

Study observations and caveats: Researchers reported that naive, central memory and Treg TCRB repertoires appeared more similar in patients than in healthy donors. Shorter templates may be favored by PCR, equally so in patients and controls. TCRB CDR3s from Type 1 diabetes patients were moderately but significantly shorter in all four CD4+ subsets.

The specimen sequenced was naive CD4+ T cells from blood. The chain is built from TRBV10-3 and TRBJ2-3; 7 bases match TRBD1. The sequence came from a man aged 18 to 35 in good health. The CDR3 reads CAISPTGTLRADTQYF. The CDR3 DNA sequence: TGTGCCATCAGCCCGACAGGGACCTTAAGGGCAGATACGCAGTATTTT.